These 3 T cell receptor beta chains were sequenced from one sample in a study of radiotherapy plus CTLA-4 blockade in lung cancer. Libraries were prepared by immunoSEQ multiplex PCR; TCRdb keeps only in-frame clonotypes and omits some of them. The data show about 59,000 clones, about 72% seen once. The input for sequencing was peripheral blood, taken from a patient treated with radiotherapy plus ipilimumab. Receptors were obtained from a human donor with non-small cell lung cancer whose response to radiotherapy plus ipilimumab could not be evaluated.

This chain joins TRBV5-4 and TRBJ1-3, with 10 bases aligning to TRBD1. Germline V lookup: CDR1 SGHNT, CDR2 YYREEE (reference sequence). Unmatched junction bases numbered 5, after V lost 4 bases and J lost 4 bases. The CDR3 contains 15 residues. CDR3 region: CASSAGQGVGNTIYF. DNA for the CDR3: TGTGCCAGCAGCGCTGGACAGGGGGTGGGAAACACCATATATTTT. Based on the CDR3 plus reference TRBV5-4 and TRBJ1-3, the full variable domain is ETGVTQSPTHLIKTRGQQVTLRCSSQSGHNTVSWYQQALGQGPQFIFQYYREEENGRGNFPPRFSGLQFPNYSSELNVNALELDDSALYLCASSAGQGVGNTIYFGEGSWLTVV.

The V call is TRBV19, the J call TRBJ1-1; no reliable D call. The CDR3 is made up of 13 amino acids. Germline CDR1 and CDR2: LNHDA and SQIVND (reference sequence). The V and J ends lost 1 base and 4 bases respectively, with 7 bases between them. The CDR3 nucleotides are TGTGCCAGTAGTATAGTCGAGGGCACTGAAGCTTTCTTT. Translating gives CASSIVEGTEAFF.

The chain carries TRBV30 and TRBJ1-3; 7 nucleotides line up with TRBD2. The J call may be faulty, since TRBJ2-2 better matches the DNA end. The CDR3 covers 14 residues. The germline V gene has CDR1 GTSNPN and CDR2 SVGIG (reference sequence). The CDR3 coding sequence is TGTGCCTGGTCTGGGGGGGTGGTTACCGGGGAGCTGTTTTTT. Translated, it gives CAWSGGVVTGELFF.